The clone carrying this T cell receptor (beta chain) was detected ten times or more. V shed 4 bases and J 5 bases; nucleotides not matched to a gene: 4. The CDR3 loop spans 14 amino acids. Germline V CDR1 and CDR2: DFQATT, SNEGSKA (reference sequence). This specimen belongs to a study of T cells in Graves' hyperthyroidism and ophthalmopathy. RNA transcripts gave rise to amplified TCR beta CDR3 regions. RT-PCR in the first round (using the HTBI primer set) targeted the TCR CDR3. MiXCR, run by TCRdb on the multiplex PCR reads, gives a single entry per CDR3 protein. The data show around 350,000 distinct CDR3 sequences, less than 15% seen once.

The chain uses TRBV20-1 and TRBJ2-7; 14 nucleotides align to TRBD2. Material: blood. The receptor's source is a woman under 30 with Graves' hyperthyroidism. CDR3 loop: CSATGLAGADEQYF. The CDR3 DNA reads TGCAGTGCTACGGGACTAGCGGGGGCGGACGAGCAGTACTTC.